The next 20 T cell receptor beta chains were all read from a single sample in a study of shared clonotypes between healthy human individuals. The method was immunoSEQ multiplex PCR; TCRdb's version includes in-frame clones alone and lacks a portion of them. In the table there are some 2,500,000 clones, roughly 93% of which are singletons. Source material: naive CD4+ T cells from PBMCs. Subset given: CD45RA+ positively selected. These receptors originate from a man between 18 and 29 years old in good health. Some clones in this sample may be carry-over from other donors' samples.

Written as DNA, the CDR3 is TGTGCCAGCAACTCACAGGGGCCATACAATGAGCAGTTCTTC. It encodes CASNSQGPYNEQFF. The chain joins TRBV7-2 to TRBJ2-1; 7 positions agree with TRBD1. This CDR3 is built from 14 residues. Germline V gene sequence: CDR1 SGHTA, CDR2 FQGNSA. The V and J ends lost 7 bases and 4 bases, in that order; junction bases with no gene match: 7.

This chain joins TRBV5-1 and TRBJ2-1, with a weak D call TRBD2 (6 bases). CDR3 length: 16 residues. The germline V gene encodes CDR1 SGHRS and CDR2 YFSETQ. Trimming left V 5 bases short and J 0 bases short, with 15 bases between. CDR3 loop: CASSSRASDSYNEQFF. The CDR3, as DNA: TGCGCCAGCAGTAGTCGGGCTAGCGACTCCTACAATGAGCAGTTCTTC.

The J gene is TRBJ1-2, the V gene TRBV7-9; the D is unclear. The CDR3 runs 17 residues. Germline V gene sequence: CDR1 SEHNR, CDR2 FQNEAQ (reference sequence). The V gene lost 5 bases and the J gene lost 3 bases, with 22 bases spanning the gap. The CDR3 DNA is TGTGCCAGCAGCCCTACTACTGACTCGGGAGGAGACTATGGCTACACCTTC. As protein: CASSPTTDSGGDYGYTF.

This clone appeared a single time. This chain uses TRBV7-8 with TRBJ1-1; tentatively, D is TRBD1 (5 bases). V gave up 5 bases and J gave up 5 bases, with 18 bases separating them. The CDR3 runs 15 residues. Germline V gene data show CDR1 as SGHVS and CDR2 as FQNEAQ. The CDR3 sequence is CASSPSTSGRTEAFF. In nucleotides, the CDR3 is TGTGCCAGCAGCCCTAGCACCTCGGGGCGAACTGAAGCTTTCTTT.

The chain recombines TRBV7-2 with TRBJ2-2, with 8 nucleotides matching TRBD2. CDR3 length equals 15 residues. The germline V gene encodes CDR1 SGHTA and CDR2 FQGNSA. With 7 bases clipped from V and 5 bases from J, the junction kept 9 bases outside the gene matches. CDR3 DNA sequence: TGTGCCAGCACCTCCCGGGAGGGGCGGACCGGGGAGCTGTTTTTT. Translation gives CASTSREGRTGELFF.

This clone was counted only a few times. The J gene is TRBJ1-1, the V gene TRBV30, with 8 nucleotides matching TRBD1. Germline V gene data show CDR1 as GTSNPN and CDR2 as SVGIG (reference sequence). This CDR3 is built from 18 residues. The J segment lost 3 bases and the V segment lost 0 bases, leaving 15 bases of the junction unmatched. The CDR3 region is CAWSVRGQGARLHTEAFF. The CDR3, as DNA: TGTGCCTGGAGTGTACGGGGGCAGGGGGCACGTCTGCACACTGAAGCTTTCTTT.

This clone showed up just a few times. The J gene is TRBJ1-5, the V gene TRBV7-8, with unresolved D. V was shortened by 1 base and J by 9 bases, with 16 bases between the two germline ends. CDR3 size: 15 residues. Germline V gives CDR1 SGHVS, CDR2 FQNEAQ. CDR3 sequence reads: CASSLGSSREWPQHF. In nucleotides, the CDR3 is TGTGCCAGCAGCTTAGGCTCTAGTAGGGAGTGGCCCCAGCATTTT. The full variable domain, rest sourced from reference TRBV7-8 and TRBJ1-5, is GAGVSQSPRYKVAKRGQDVALRCDPISGHVSLFWYQQALGQGPEFLTYFQNEAQLDKSGLPSDRFFAERPEGSVSTLKIQRTQQEDSAVYLCASSLGSSREWPQHFGDGTRLSIL.

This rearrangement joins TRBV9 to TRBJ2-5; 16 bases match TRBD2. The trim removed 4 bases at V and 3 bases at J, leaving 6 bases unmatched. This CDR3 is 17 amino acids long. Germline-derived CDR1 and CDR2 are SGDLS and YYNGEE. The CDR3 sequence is CASSPGTSGRGKETQYF. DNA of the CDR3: TGTGCCAGCAGCCCCGGGACTAGCGGGAGGGGGAAAGAGACCCAGTACTTC.

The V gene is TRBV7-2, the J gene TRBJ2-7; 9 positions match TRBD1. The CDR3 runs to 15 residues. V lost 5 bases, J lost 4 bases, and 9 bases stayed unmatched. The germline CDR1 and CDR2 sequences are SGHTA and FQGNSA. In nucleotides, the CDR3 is TGTGCCAGCAGCATAGGGCACAGGGGGCAATACGAGCAGTACTTC. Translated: CASSIGHRGQYEQYF.

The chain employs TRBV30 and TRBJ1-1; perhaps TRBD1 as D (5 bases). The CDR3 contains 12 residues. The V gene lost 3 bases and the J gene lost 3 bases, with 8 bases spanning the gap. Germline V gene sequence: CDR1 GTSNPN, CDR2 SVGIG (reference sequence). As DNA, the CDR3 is TGTGCCTGGAGGCCCAGGGACACTGAAGCTTTCTTT. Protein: CAWRPRDTEAFF.

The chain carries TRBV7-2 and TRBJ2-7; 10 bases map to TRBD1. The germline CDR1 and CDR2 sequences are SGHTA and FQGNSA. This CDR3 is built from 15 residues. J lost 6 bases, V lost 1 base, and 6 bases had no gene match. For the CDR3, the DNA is TGTGCCAGCAGCTTAGACCGGGACAGGGGACTCGAGCAGTACTTC. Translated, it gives CASSLDRDRGLEQYF.

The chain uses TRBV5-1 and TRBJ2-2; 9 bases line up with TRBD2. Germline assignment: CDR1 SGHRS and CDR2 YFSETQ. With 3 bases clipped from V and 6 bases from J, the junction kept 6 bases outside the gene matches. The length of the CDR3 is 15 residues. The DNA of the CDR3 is TGCGCCAGCAGCTCTGGCGGGAGGGCCGCCGGGGAGCTGTTTTTT. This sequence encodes CASSSGGRAAGELFF.

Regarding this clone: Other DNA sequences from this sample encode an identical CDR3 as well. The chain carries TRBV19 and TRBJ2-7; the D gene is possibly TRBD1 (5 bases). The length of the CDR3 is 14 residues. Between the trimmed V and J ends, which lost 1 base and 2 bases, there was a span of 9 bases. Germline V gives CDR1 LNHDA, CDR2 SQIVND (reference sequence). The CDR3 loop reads CASSIGQGAYEQYF. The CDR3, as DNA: TGTGCCAGTAGTATAGGTCAGGGTGCCTACGAGCAGTACTTC.

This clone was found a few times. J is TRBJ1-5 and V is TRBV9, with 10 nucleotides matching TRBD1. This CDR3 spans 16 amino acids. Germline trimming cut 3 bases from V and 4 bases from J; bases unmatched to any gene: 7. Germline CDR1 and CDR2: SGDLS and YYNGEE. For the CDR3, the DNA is TGTGCCAGCAGCGACAAGGGACAGGGGATTAATCAGCCCCAGCATTTT. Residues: CASSDKGQGINQPQHF. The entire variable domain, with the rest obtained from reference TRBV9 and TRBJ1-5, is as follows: DSGVTQTPKHLITATGQRVTLRCSPRSGDLSVYWYQQSLDQGLQFLIQYYNGEERAKGNILERFSAQQFPDLHSELNLSSLELGDSALYFCASSDKGQGINQPQHFGDGTRLSIL.

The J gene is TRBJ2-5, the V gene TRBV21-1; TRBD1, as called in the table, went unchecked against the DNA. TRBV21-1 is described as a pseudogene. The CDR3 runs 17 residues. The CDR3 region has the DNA TGTGCCAGCAGCAAAAGCCCCCCGGCCAGGGCCCCCGAGACCCAGTACTTC. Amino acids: CASSKSPPARAPETQYF.

CDR3 residues: CASSLGPTWAGELFF. DNA for the CDR3: TGTGCCAGCAGCTTAGGTCCCACGTGGGCCGGGGAGCTGTTTTTT. This rearrangement joins TRBV5-6 to TRBJ2-2; D uncertain. The CDR3 has 15 residues. Germline loops: CDR1 SGHDT, CDR2 YYEEEE. Trimming took 2 bases from V and 6 from J, leaving 14 bases between them.

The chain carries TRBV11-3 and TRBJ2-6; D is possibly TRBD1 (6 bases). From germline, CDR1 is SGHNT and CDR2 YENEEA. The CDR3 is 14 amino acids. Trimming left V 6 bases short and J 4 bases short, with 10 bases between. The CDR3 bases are TGTGCCAGCAGTTCAGGGGCCGGGGCCAACGTCCTGACTTTC. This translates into CASSSGAGANVLTF.

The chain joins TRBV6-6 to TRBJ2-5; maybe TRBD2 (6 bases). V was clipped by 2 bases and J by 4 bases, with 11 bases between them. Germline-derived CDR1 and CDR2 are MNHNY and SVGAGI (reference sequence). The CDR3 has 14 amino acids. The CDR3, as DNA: TGTGCCAGCAGTTACATTGCTAGCGTAGAGACCCAGTACTTC. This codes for CASSYIASVETQYF.

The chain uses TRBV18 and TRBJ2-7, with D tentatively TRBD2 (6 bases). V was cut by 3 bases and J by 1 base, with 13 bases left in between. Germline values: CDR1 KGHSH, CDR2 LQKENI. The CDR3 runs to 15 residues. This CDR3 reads CASSPTYGGSYEQYF. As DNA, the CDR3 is TGTGCCAGCTCACCCACTTACGGGGGATCCTACGAGCAGTACTTC.

The DNA of the CDR3 is TGTGCCTGGAGTGTAGGGGCAGATAATTCACCCCTCCACTTT. Protein sequence: CAWSVGADNSPLHF. The V gene is TRBV30, the J gene TRBJ1-6; perhaps TRBD1 as D (5 bases). V lost 0 bases and J lost 5, with 8 bases in between. The CDR3 spans 14 residues. Germline-derived CDR1 and CDR2 are GTSNPN and SVGIG (reference sequence).